Listed below are T cell receptor beta chains from one sample, sequenced in a study of blood T cell repertoires in COVID-19. TCRdb keeps only in-frame clones here, not all; method: immunoSEQ multiplex PCR. The sample includes about 380,000 clones, around nine tenths seen only once; the top ten take more than 0.95%. Sequenced input: PBMCs or T cells enriched from blood (not recorded which). The receptors shown here come from a woman under 30 who had recovered from COVID-19. Both conserved end residues are part of each CDR3. D genes are given only for firm matches. The size field is filled for only some rows; it gives once, few, many or a size class.

D: NA
V: TRBV6-5
size: NA
J: TRBJ1-1
CDR3: CASRQGFEAFF
DNA: TGTGCCAGCAGACAGGGATTTGAAGCTTTCTTT

D: NA
V: TRBV6-2/TRBV6-3
size: NA
J: TRBJ1-2
CDR3: CASSNRDYGYTF
DNA: TGTGCCAGCAGTAACAGGGACTATGGCTACACCTTC

D: NA
V: TRBV28
size: NA
J: TRBJ2-5
CDR3: CASSLWFSVETQYF
DNA: TGTGCCAGCAGTTTGTGGTTTAGTGTGGAGACCCAGTACTTC

D: TRBD2
V: TRBV6-1
size: NA
J: TRBJ2-7
CDR3: CASSEATSGAYEQYF
DNA: TGTGCCAGCAGTGAAGCGACTAGCGGAGCCTACGAGCAGTACTTC

D: TRBD1
V: TRBV7-6
size: NA
J: TRBJ2-7
CDR3: CASSSTGENYEQYF
DNA: TGTGCCAGCAGCTCGACAGGGGAAAACTACGAGCAGTACTTC

D: NA
V: TRBV6-4
size: NA
J: TRBJ1-2
CDR3: CASSLVFGRQYYGYTF
DNA: TGTGCCAGCAGTTTGGTATTTGGCAGGCAATACTATGGCTACACCTTC

D: NA
V: TRBV7-2
size: NA
J: TRBJ1-4
CDR3: CASSRTPTSPGGRLFF
DNA: TGTGCCAGCAGCCGCACCCCCACAAGCCCCGGGGGGAGACTGTTTTTT

D: TRBD1
V: TRBV5-1
size: NA
J: TRBJ1-1
CDR3: CASSPGTALMNTEAFF
DNA: TGCGCCAGCAGCCCTGGGACAGCCCTAATGAACACTGAAGCTTTCTTT

D: TRBD1
V: TRBV28
size: NA
J: TRBJ2-2
CDR3: CASSPDRVDTGELFF
DNA: TGTGCCAGCAGCCCGGACAGGGTTGACACCGGGGAGCTGTTTTTT

D: TRBD1
V: TRBV6-2/TRBV6-3
size: few
J: TRBJ1-5
CDR3: CASSWDGQGPNQPQHF
DNA: TGTGCCAGCAGTTGGGATGGACAGGGACCCAATCAGCCCCAGCATTTT

D: TRBD1
V: TRBV2
size: NA
J: TRBJ1-3
CDR3: CASTRGDRGNGNTIYF
DNA: TGTGCCAGCACCAGGGGGGACAGGGGAAATGGAAACACCATATATTTT

D: NA
V: TRBV11-1
size: NA
J: TRBJ1-2
CDR3: CASRLTDQAGGYTF
DNA: TGTGCCAGCAGGCTGACGGACCAGGCGGGGGGCTACACCTTC

D: TRBD1
V: TRBV13
size: NA
J: TRBJ1-1
CDR3: CASSPGTGGGTEAFF
DNA: TGTGCCAGCAGCCCCGGGACAGGGGGTGGGACTGAAGCTTTCTTT

D: NA
V: TRBV7-9
size: NA
J: TRBJ2-2
CDR3: CASSHPESGPVVGELFF
DNA: TGTGCCAGCAGCCACCCGGAATCAGGGCCGGTAGTCGGGGAGCTGTTTTTT

D: TRBD1
V: TRBV27
size: NA
J: TRBJ1-5
CDR3: CASSTQGEINQPQHF
DNA: TGTGCCAGCAGTACCCAGGGGGAAATCAATCAGCCCCAGCATTTT

D: NA
V: TRBV29-1
size: once
J: TRBJ1-1
CDR3: CSSTGQMNTEAFF
DNA: TGCAGTTCCACAGGTCAAATGAACACTGAAGCTTTCTTT

D: NA
V: TRBV4-2
size: NA
J: TRBJ1-3
CDR3: CASSQDPGGYTIYF
DNA: TGTGCCAGCAGCCAAGATCCCGGCGGATACACCATATATTTT

D: NA
V: TRBV4-1
size: NA
J: TRBJ2-1
CDR3: CASSQVVASVGHEQFF
DNA: TGCGCCAGCAGCCAAGTGGTAGCTAGCGTAGGCCATGAGCAGTTCTTC

D: TRBD1
V: TRBV7-9
size: NA
J: TRBJ1-1
CDR3: CASSSRQGTTEAFF
DNA: TGTGCCAGCAGCTCCAGACAGGGGACCACTGAAGCTTTCTTT

D: TRBD1
V: TRBV30
size: NA
J: TRBJ1-1
CDR3: CAWNNRGRTEAFF
DNA: TGTGCCTGGAATAACAGGGGACGCACTGAAGCTTTCTTT

D: NA
V: TRBV9
size: once
J: TRBJ1-5
CDR3: CASSVEGRVGQPQHF
DNA: TGTGCCAGCAGCGTAGAGGGGAGGGTAGGCCAGCCCCAGCATTTT

D: NA
V: TRBV7-9
size: NA
J: TRBJ1-3
CDR3: CASSTRVSGNTIYF
DNA: TGTGCCAGCAGCACCAGGGTATCTGGAAACACCATATATTTT

D: NA
V: TRBV25-1
size: NA
J: TRBJ1-2
CDR3: CASSAGHPYGYTF
DNA: TGTGCCAGCAGTGCGGGACACCCCTATGGCTACACCTTC